The following is a TCR beta chain sequence with its context. Its antigen is undetermined. The data belong to a study of T cells after yellow fever vaccination. Study outcomes and limitations: Any FACS-sorted repertoire could hold abundant clonotypes that contaminate it from the bulk population. The secondary response showed a weaker magnitude and a faster peak, day 5 versus 15. The CD4 compartment and the CD8 compartment contained a small share of clonotypes in common. Clones that expanded after primary vaccination mostly reappeared after the booster (over 95% CD4, 88% CD8).

TCRdb processed the 5' RACE reads anew with MiXCR; each CDR3 protein has one entry. The sample includes some 500,000 distinct CDR3 sequences, approximately 13% of them seen just once. Sample: PBMCs, taken on the day of the yellow fever booster vaccination. The TCR was taken from a man aged 25 to 40 who received the YFV17D yellow fever vaccine.

CDR3 sequence (DNA): TGTGCCAGCAGCGTAGGAACTAGCGAAGCAGATACGCAGTATTTT. Translated: CASSVGTSEADTQYF. The chain uses TRBV9 and TRBJ2-3; 7 bases are a match to TRBD2. The V gene's germline CDR1 is SGDLS and CDR2 YYNGEE. The CDR3 covers 15 residues. Losses at the gene ends were 0 bases for V and 4 bases for J; bases not matched to a gene: 5.